This T cell receptor (beta chain) was documented in a study of blood T cells in healthy people across ages. Study-wide points: Donor CMV status, an unknown factor, possibly confounded changes in expanded clonotypes. Naive T cell percentage strongly correlated with TCR beta diversity.

Aged roughly 6 to 95, donors were systemically healthy Caucasians from Russia. A word on this clonotype: Antigen unknown.

CDR3 length: 15 residues. V was clipped by 1 base and J by 1 base, with 8 bases between them. Germline V CDR1 and CDR2: LGHNA, YNFKEQ. Through a sample-barcoded 5' primer and a J-beta primer mix, a second PCR was run for 7 to 11 cycles. TCRdb itself ran the 5' RACE reads through MiXCR, one entry per CDR3 protein. Of about 760,000 distinct CDR3 sequences in the sample, 45% to 70% are singletons; the top ten hold 25% to 30%. The sequence derives from a man aged 35-49 years in good health. The gene calls are TRBV4-2 and TRBJ1-5; D is uncertain. Sequencing input: blood. CDR3 sequence: CASSQGRRSNQPQHF. CDR3 sequence (DNA): TGTGCCAGCAGCCAAGGACGGAGAAGCAATCAGCCCCAGCATTTT.